The 24 T cell receptor beta chains listed next were all sequenced from one sample in a study of CD8 T cells in Susac syndrome. Random hexamers were used to reverse transcribe the RNA input (about 0.45 to 1 ug). TCRdb reprocessed the immunoSEQ multiplex PCR reads via MiXCR and lists one record per CDR3 protein. Of approximately 25,000 distinct CDR3 sequences detected, around 93% appear once; the ten largest clones hold approximately 0.62%. Sequenced material: CD8+ T cells from PBMCs. These receptors all come from a human donor with Susac syndrome.

This chain links TRBV2 with TRBJ1-4; no definite D call. Trimming shortened V by 2 bases and J by 7 bases, and 17 bases separated the two germline ends. CDR3 size: 16 residues. Looked up from germline, CDR1 is SNHLY and CDR2 is FYNNEI. CDR3 bases: TGTGCCAGCAGTGAACGAGGGCGCGGGCGAGGTGAAAAACTGTTTTTT. Amino acid sequence: CASSERGRGRGEKLFF.

This chain links TRBV30 with TRBJ2-1; TRBD2 is a possible D gene (5 bases). V shed 2 bases and J shed 9 bases, with 11 bases lying between them. This CDR3 has 12 amino acids. The germline gives CDR1 GTSNPN, CDR2 SVGIG (reference sequence). This CDR3 reads CAWSLSGSEQFF. The CDR3 DNA sequence: TGTGCCTGGAGTCTGAGCGGTAGTGAGCAGTTCTTC.

As DNA, the CDR3 is TGTGCCAGCAGACCCGTGGGGTACTGGGACAGGGGGTTCGGAGAGCAGTACTTC. This translates into CASRPVGYWDRGFGEQYF. This chain connects TRBV28 to TRBJ2-7; TRBD1 aligns across 11 bases. CDR1 and CDR2 from the germline V gene are MDHEN and SYDVKM. CDR3 length equals 18 residues. Trimming took 6 bases from V and 7 from J; bases not matched to a gene: 20.

The V call is TRBV7-9, the J call TRBJ1-4; TRBD1 is a possible D gene (5 bases). The CDR3 length is 14 residues. The germline V gene encodes CDR1 SEHNR and CDR2 FQNEAQ (reference sequence). V was pared by 2 bases and J by 8 bases, with 12 bases between. The CDR3 DNA follows: TGTGCCAGCAGCTTACTGTCAAGGGGCGAAAAACTGTTTTTT. Residues: CASSLLSRGEKLFF.

The rearrangement joins TRBV28 to TRBJ1-5; D is unresolved. Germline V gives CDR1 MDHEN, CDR2 SYDVKM. V was clipped by 7 bases and J by 1 base, with 14 bases between them. CDR3 length: 15 residues. In DNA form, the CDR3 reads TGTGCCAGCAACGAGGAAGGGTGGAGCAATCAGCCCCAGCATTTT. Translating gives CASNEEGWSNQPQHF.

This clonotype was recorded only once. The DNA for the CDR3 is TGCAGTGCTAGAGATTGGACTAGCTCGAGCTCCTACGAGCAGTACTTC. Its translation: CSARDWTSSSSYEQYF. V usage is TRBV20-1 and J usage is TRBJ2-7, with 8 bases lining up with TRBD2. V gave up 0 bases and J gave up 0 bases; unmatched junction bases: 7. Germline lookup yields CDR1 DFQATT and CDR2 SNEGSKA (reference sequence). The CDR3 consists of 16 residues.

This chain joins TRBV29-1 and TRBJ2-7; D possibly corresponds to TRBD1 (6 bases). CDR1 SQVTM and CDR2 ANQGSEA come from the germline V gene. Trimming left V 3 bases short and J 6 bases short, with 9 bases between. The CDR3 is 11 residues long. CDR3 protein: CSVDAGVEQYF. For the CDR3, the DNA is TGCAGCGTTGATGCAGGGGTCGAGCAGTACTTC.

This clonotype came up a few times. The rearrangement joins TRBV27 to TRBJ2-7; D is possibly TRBD1 (6 bases). V lost 8 bases, J lost 2 bases, and 16 bases lay in between. This CDR3 has 14 residues. Germline V gene sequence: CDR1 MNHEY, CDR2 SMNVEV (reference sequence). For the CDR3, the DNA is TGTGCCAGCCAAGGACAGTCACCAGCCTACGAGCAGTACTTC. Amino acids: CASQGQSPAYEQYF.

V usage is TRBV30 and J usage is TRBJ2-1; 7 bases align to TRBD1. This CDR3 is 12 amino acids long. CDR1 is GTSNPN, CDR2 SVGIG, per germline (reference sequence). V trimming: 8 bases; J trimming: 0 bases; junction bases outside the gene matches: 1. The DNA of the CDR3 is TGTGCCCGGGACAGCTCCTACAATGAGCAGTTCTTC. It is translated as CARDSSYNEQFF. The full variable domain, its missing parts supplied by reference TRBV30 and TRBJ2-1, is SQTIHQWPATLVQPVGSPLSLECTVEGTSNPNLYWYRQAAGRGLQLLFYSVGIGQISSEVPQNLSASRPQDRQFILSSKKLLLSDSGFYLCARDSSYNEQFFGPGTRLTVL.

The CDR3 nucleotides read TGTGCCAGCAGCTTGGAGGGGGACTCCTATAATTCACCCCTCCACTTT. It yields the protein CASSLEGDSYNSPLHF. This sequence joins TRBV5-6 and TRBJ1-6; maybe TRBD1 (6 bases). Per germline, CDR1 SGHDT and CDR2 YYEEEE. The ends were cut back, 0 bases at V and 0 bases at J, with 7 bases in the middle. The CDR3 is 16 residues long. Variable domain in full (rest from reference TRBV5-6 and TRBJ1-6): DAGVTQSPTHLIKTRGQQVTLRCSPKSGHDTVSWYQQALGQGPQFIFQYYEEEERQRGNFPDRFSGHQFPNYSSELNVNALLLGDSALYLCASSLEGDSYNSPLHFGNGTRLTVT.

The chain has TRBV28 and TRBJ2-5; 9 nucleotides match TRBD1. CDR1 is MDHEN, CDR2 SYDVKM, per germline. The J segment lost 3 bases and the V segment lost 6 bases, leaving 8 bases of the junction unmatched. The CDR3 runs 15 residues. The CDR3 region has the DNA TGTGCCAGCAGGTTACCCGGGACAGGGAAAGAGACCCAGTACTTC. Encoded protein: CASRLPGTGKETQYF. The entire variable domain, with the rest obtained from reference TRBV28 and TRBJ2-5, is as follows: DVKVTQSSRYLVKRTGEKVFLECVQDMDHENMFWYRQDPGLGLRLIYFSYDVKMKEKGDIPEGYSVSREKKERFSLILESASTNQTSMYLCASRLPGTGKETQYFGPGTRLLVL.

The chain couples TRBV5-1 to TRBJ1-3, with 11 bases lining up with TRBD1. The V segment lost 0 bases and the J segment 3 bases; nucleotides outside the gene matches: 5. Germline loops: CDR1 SGHRS, CDR2 YFSETQ. The CDR3 spans 17 residues. The CDR3 DNA is TGCGCCAGCAGCTTGGGGACAGGGGGCTTTCATGGAAACACCATATATTTT. Protein sequence: CASSLGTGGFHGNTIYF.

This clonotype was recorded only once. The chain recombines TRBV9 with TRBJ2-1, with TRBD2 matching over 14 bases. Trimming cost V 4 bases and J 0 bases; bases outside gene matches: 15. The CDR3 length is 21 residues. Germline V gives CDR1 SGDLS, CDR2 YYNGEE. The CDR3 is CASSLHEGLAGARSSYNEQFF. CDR3 coding DNA: TGTGCCAGCAGCCTACACGAGGGACTAGCGGGGGCGAGGAGCTCCTACAATGAGCAGTTCTTC.

Concerning this clonotype: The limits of the CDR3 on the DNA are not certain, so only TCRdb's listed CDR3 is given. The genes are TRBV9 and TRBJ2-2; TRBD1 reflects the table's D call only, with no check against the DNA. Germline-derived CDR1 and CDR2 are SGDLS and YYNGEE. Both ends counted, the CDR3 spans 17 residues. The CDR3 sequence: CASSVTRDRGTPGSCFF.

The chain employs TRBV28 and TRBJ2-1, with D tentatively TRBD2 (6 bases). The V end was cut by 6 bases, the J end by 1 base, with 16 bases between. CDR1 is MDHEN, CDR2 SYDVKM, per germline. The CDR3 has 16 residues. The CDR3 sequence: CASSPRGGVSYNEQFF. CDR3 in DNA: TGTGCCAGCAGCCCTCGGGGCGGGGTGTCCTACAATGAGCAGTTCTTC.

This rearrangement joins TRBV7-3 to TRBJ2-3; TRBD2 aligns across 10 bases. Trimming at V came to 5 bases and at J to 6 bases, leaving 11 bases not matched to a gene. CDR1 is SGHTA and CDR2 is FQGTGA in the germline V gene. The CDR3 extends over 16 amino acids. This CDR3 reads CASSDGLADPRDTQYF. DNA of the CDR3: TGTGCCAGCAGCGACGGACTAGCGGACCCCAGGGATACGCAGTATTTT.

V is TRBV6-1 and J is TRBJ2-5; D is tentatively TRBD1 or TRBD2 (5 bases each). Germline lookup yields CDR1 MNHNS and CDR2 SASEGT. Trimming took 7 bases from V and 4 from J, leaving 16 bases between them. This CDR3 contains 14 residues. The CDR3 DNA follows: TGTGCCAGCACGGGTAGCCGTGGGGGAGAGACCCAGTACTTC. It yields the protein CASTGSRGGETQYF.

The chain couples TRBV7-9 to TRBJ2-4, with D tentatively TRBD2 (6 bases). The ends were cut back, 1 base at V and 5 bases at J, with 12 bases in the middle. This CDR3 region has 15 residues. Germline CDR1 and CDR2: SEHNR and FQNEAQ (reference sequence). CDR3 sequence reads: CASSLVRREENIQYF. DNA of the CDR3: TGTGCCAGCAGCTTAGTTCGCAGGGAGGAAAACATTCAGTACTTC.

The chain links TRBV7-3 to TRBJ1-2; perhaps TRBD1 as D (5 bases). The CDR3 loop spans 13 amino acids. V was clipped by 5 bases and J by 7 bases, with 14 bases between them. Germline V gene lookup returns CDR1 SGHTA and CDR2 FQGTGA. The CDR3 coding sequence is TGTGCCAGCAGCCACGGAAGTGGGGGTGGCTACACCTTC. Translating it yields CASSHGSGGGYTF. Together with reference TRBV7-3 and TRBJ1-2, the CDR3 gives the full variable domain: GAGVSQTPSNKVTEKGKYVELRCDPISGHTALYWYRQSLGQGPEFLIYFQGTGAADDSGLPNDRFFAVRPEGSVSTLKIQRTERGDSAVYLCASSHGSGGGYTFGSGTRLTVV.

This CDR3 reads CASSPSGVAGWGGAYEQYF. CDR3 bases: TGTGCCAGCAGTCCCTCGGGGGTAGCGGGGTGGGGAGGGGCTTACGAGCAGTACTTC. The chain carries TRBV27 and TRBJ2-7; 8 nucleotides align to TRBD2. CDR1 is MNHEY and CDR2 is SMNVEV in the germline V gene (reference sequence). This CDR3 contains 19 residues. Germline trimming cut 5 bases from V and 4 bases from J; bases unmatched to any gene: 22.

This clonotype was seen a single time. The chain links TRBV2 to TRBJ2-3; D is unclear. Trimming cost V 1 base and J 2 bases, with 7 bases left between them. CDR3 length: 14 residues. Per the germline V gene, CDR1 is SNHLY and CDR2 is FYNNEI. The CDR3 DNA is TGTGCCAGCAGTGAAGAGGGCAACACAGATACGCAGTATTTT. It encodes CASSEEGNTDTQYF.

The gene calls are TRBV19 and TRBJ2-1; the match to TRBD1 covers 11 bases. Germline V gene lookup returns CDR1 LNHDA and CDR2 SQIVND (reference sequence). V was pared by 3 bases and J by 6 bases, with 4 bases of the junction left unmatched. The CDR3 is 15 amino acids. The CDR3 region is CASSMDRGLVNEQFF. In DNA, the CDR3 is TGTGCCAGTAGTATGGACAGGGGGCTGGTCAATGAGCAGTTCTTC. The complete variable domain, with remaining parts taken from reference TRBV19 and TRBJ2-1, reads DGGITQSPKYLFRKEGQNVTLSCEQNLNHDAMYWYRQDPGQGLRLIYYSQIVNDFQKGDIAEGYSVSREKKESFPLTVTSAQKNPTAFYLCASSMDRGLVNEQFFGPGTRLTVL.

V is TRBV6-5 and J is TRBJ2-7; a weak D match, TRBD2 (5 bases). The CDR3 covers 15 residues. V gave up 8 bases and J gave up 4 bases, with 21 bases separating them. CDR1 MNHEY and CDR2 SVGAGI come from the germline V gene. The CDR3 DNA reads as TGTGCCAGCTTACCTCGTGGCGGACTTATTTACGAGCAGTACTTC. The encoded protein is CASLPRGGLIYEQYF.

The sample holds a few counts of this clonotype. J is TRBJ2-7 and V is TRBV27, with a tentative D call TRBD1 (5 bases). Germline CDR1 reads MNHEY; CDR2 reads SMNVEV (reference sequence). CDR3 length: 15 residues. The V and J ends lost 1 base and 2 bases respectively, with 12 bases between them. CDR3 bases: TGTGCCAGCAGTTTATACACAGGCAGGGCCTACGAGCAGTACTTC. It translates to CASSLYTGRAYEQYF.